The TCR beta chain under discussion was sequenced for a study of T-cell reconstitution after alpha-beta-depleted transplantation in children. Germline trimming cut 6 bases from V and 7 bases from J; bases unmatched to any gene: 16. Germline V gene lookup returns CDR1 MNHNS and CDR2 SASEGT. CDR3 size: 16 residues. This clonotype has a handful of counts. During its preparation, the TCRbeta library received unique molecular identifiers. TCRdb ran MiXCR on the PCR reads and lists one entry per CDR3 protein. The sample records about 420,000 distinct CDR3 sequences, approximately 11% being singletons. The sequence derives from a human donor who donated a stem cell graft to a child with acute myeloid leukemia. This rearrangement joins TRBV6-1 to TRBJ2-3, with TRBD2 matching 7 bases. The input for sequencing was PBMCs from the stem cell graft donor, taken from the stem cell graft. The CDR3 is CASRGGLGGGSNTQYF. CDR3 nucleotides: TGTGCCAGCAGGGGGGGTCTCGGAGGCGGGAGTAATACGCAGTATTTT.